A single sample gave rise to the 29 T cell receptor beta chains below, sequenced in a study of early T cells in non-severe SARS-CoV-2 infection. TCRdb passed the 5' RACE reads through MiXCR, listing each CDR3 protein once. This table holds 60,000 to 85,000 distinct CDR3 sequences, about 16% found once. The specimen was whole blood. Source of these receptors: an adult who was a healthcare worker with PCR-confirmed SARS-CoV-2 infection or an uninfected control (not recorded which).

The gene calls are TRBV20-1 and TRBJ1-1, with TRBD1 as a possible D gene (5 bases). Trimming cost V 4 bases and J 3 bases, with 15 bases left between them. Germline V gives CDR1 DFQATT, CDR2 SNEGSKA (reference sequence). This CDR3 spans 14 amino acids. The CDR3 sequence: CSATVDSRDTEAFF. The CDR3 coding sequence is TGCAGTGCTACCGTCGACAGCAGGGACACTGAAGCTTTCTTT.

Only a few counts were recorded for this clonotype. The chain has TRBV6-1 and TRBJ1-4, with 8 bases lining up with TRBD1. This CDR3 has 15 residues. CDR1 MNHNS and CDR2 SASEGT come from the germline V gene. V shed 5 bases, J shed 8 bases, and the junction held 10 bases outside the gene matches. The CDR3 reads CASSIQGGSGEKLFF. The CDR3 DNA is TGTGCCAGCAGTATACAGGGGGGCAGCGGGGAAAAACTGTTTTTT.

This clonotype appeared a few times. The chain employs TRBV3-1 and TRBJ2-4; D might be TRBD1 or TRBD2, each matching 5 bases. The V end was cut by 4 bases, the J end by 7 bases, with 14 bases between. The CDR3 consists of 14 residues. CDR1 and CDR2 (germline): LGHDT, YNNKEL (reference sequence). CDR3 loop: CASSRTGARNIQYF. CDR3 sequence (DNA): TGTGCCAGCAGCCGAACCGGGGCCCGGAACATTCAGTACTTC.

Written as DNA, the CDR3 is TGTGCCAGCAGCTACGCAACGACACCCCCGAGCTCCTACGAGCAGTACTTC. It translates to CASSYATTPPSSYEQYF. This sequence joins TRBV11-2 and TRBJ2-7; D unclear. This CDR3 contains 17 residues. V was pared by 4 bases and J by 0 bases, with 19 bases between. Germline CDR1 is SGHAT and CDR2 is FQNNGV.

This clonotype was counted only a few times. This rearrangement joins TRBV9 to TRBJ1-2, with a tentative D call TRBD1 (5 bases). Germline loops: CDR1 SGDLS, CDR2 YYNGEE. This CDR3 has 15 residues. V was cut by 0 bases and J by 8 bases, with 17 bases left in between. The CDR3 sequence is CASSVEGLWREGYTF. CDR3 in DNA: TGTGCCAGCAGCGTAGAGGGACTGTGGCGTGAAGGCTACACCTTC.

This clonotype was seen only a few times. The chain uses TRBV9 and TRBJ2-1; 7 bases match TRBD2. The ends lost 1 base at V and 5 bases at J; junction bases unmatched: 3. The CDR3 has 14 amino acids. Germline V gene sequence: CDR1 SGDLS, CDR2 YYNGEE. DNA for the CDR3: TGTGCCAGCAGCGTAACCCTAGCGGACAATGAGCAGTTCTTC. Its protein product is CASSVTLADNEQFF.

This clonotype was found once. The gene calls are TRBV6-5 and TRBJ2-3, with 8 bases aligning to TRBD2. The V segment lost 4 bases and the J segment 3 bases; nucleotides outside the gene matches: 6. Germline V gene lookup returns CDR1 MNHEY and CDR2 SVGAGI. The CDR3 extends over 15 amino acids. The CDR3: CASSLTGTSTDTQYF. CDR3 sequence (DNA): TGTGCCAGCAGTTTAACGGGGACTAGTACAGATACGCAGTATTTT.

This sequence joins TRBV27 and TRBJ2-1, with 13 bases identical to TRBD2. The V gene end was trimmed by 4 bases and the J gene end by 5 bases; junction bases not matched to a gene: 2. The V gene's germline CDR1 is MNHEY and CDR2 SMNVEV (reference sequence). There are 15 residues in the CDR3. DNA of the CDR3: TGTGCCAGCAGTTCACTAGCGGGAGGGCACAATGAGCAGTTCTTC. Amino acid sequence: CASSSLAGGHNEQFF.

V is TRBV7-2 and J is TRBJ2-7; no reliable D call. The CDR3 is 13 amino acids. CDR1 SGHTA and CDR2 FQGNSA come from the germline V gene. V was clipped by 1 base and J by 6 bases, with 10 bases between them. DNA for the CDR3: TGTGCCAGCAGCTTAGTGGCACAGTCCGAGCAGTACTTC. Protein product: CASSLVAQSEQYF.

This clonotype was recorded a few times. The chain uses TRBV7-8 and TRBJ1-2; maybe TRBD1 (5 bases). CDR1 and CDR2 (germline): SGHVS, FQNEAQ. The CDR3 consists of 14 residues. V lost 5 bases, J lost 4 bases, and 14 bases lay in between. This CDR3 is CASSHQGRIYGYTF. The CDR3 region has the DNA TGTGCCAGCAGCCACCAGGGACGGATCTATGGCTACACCTTC.

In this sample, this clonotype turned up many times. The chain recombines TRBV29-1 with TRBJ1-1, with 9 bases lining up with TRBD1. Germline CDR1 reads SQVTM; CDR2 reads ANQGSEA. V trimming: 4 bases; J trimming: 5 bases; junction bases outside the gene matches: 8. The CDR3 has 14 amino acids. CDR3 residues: CSVGGQGLWTEAFF. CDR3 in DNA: TGCAGCGTTGGGGGACAGGGATTGTGGACTGAAGCTTTCTTT.

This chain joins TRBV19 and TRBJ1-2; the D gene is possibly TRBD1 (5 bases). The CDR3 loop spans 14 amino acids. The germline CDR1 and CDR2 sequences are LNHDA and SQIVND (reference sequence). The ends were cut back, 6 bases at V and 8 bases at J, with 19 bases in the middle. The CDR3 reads CASRMGGQGRGYTF. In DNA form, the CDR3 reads TGTGCCAGTAGGATGGGAGGGCAGGGTCGCGGCTACACCTTC. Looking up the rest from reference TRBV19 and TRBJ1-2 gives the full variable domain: DGGITQSPKYLFRKEGQNVTLSCEQNLNHDAMYWYRQDPGQGLRLIYYSQIVNDFQKGDIAEGYSVSREKKESFPLTVTSAQKNPTAFYLCASRMGGQGRGYTFGSGTRLTVV.

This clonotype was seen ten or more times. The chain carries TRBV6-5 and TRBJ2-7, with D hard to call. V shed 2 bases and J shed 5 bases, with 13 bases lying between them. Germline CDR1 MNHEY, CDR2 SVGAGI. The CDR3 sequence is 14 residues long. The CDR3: CASSYDATFDEQYF. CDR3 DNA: TGTGCCAGCAGTTACGACGCTACGTTCGACGAGCAGTACTTC.

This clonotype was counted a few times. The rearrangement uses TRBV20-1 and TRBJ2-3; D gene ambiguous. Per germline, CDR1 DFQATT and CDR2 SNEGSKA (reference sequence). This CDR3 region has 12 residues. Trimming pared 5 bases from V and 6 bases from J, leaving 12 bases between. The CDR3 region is CSASRGVDTQYF. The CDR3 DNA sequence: TGCAGTGCTTCTCGCGGCGTGGATACGCAGTATTTT.

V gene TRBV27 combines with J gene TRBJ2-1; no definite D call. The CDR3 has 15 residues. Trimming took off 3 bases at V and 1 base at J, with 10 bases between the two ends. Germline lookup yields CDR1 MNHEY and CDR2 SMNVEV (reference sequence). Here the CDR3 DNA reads TGTGCCAGCAGTTTTTCTAGACTGTCCTACAATGAGCAGTTCTTC. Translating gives CASSFSRLSYNEQFF.

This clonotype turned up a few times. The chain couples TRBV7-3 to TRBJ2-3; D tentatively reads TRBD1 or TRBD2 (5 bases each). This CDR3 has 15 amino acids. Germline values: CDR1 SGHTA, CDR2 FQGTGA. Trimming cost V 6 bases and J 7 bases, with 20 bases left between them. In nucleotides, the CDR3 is TGTGCCAGCAGTCCAGCTGGGACGGCCCCGCATACGCAGTATTTT. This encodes CASSPAGTAPHTQYF.

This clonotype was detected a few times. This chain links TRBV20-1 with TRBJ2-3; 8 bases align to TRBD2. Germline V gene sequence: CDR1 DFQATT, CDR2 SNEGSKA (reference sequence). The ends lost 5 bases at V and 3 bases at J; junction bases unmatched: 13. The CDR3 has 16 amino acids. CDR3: CSAPGTGRAFTDTQYF. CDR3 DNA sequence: TGCAGTGCTCCAGGGACCGGGAGGGCCTTTACAGATACGCAGTATTTT.

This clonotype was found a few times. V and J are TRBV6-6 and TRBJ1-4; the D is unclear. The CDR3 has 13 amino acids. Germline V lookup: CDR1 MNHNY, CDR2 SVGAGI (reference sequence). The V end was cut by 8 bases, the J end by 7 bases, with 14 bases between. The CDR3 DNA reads TGTGCCAGCCGTGTCCCGGCAGGTGAAAAACTGTTTTTT. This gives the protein CASRVPAGEKLFF.

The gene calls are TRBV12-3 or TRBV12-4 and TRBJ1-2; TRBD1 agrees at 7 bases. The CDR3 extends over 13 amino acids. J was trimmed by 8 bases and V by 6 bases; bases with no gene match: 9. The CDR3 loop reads CASSPDRVNGYTF. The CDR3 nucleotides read TGTGCCAGCAGCCCTGACAGGGTAAACGGCTACACCTTC.

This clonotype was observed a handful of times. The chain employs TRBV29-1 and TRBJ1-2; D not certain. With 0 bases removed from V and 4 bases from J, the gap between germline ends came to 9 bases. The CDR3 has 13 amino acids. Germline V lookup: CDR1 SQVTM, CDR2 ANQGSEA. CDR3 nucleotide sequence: TGCAGCGTTGAAGATCCTGAGTTCTATGGCTACACCTTC. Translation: CSVEDPEFYGYTF.

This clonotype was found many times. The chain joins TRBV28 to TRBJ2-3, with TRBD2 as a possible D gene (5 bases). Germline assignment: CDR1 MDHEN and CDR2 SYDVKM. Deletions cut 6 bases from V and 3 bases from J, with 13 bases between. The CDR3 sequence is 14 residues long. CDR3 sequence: CASSPNPGTDTQYF. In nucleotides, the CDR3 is TGTGCCAGCAGCCCAAACCCGGGGACAGATACGCAGTATTTT.

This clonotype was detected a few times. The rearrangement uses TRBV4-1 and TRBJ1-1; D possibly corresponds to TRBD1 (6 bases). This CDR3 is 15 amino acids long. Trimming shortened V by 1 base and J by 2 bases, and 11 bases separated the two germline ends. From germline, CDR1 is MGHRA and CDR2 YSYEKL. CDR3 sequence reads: CASSQGQGINTEAFF. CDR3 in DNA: TGCGCCAGCAGCCAAGGGCAGGGGATTAACACTGAAGCTTTCTTT.

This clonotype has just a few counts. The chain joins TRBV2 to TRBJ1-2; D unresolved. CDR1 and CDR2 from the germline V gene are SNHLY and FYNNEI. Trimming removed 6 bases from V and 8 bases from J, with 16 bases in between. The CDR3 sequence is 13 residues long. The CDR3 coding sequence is TGTGCCAGCAGACTCGACACGGCGGGAGGCTACACCTTC. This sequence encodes CASRLDTAGGYTF.

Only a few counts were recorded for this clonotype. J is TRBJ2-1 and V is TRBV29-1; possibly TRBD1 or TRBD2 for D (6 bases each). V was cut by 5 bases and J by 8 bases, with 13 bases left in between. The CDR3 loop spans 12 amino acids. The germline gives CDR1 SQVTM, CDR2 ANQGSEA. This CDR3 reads CSVSRDNYEQFF. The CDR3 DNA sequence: TGCAGCGTTTCGCGGGACAACTATGAGCAGTTCTTC.

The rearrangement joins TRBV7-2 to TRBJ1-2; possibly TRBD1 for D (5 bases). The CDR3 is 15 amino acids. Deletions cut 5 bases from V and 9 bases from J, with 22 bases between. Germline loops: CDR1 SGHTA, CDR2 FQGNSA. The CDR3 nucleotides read TGTGCCAGCAGCATGAAGGGGCAGGCCTCCGACAGCTACACCTTC. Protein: CASSMKGQASDSYTF.

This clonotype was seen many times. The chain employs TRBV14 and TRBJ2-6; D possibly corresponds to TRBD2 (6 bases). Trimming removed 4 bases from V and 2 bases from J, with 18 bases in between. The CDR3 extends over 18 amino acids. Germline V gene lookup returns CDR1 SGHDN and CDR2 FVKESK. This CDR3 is CASSPRGGEITGANVLTF. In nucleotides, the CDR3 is TGTGCCAGCAGCCCCCGAGGAGGGGAGATCACTGGGGCCAACGTCCTGACTTTC.

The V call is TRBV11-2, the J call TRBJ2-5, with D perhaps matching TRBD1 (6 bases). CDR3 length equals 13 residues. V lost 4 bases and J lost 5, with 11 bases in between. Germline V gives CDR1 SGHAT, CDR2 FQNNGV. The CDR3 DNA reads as TGTGCCAGCAGCTCTCACAGGGTTGAGACCCAGTACTTC. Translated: CASSSHRVETQYF.

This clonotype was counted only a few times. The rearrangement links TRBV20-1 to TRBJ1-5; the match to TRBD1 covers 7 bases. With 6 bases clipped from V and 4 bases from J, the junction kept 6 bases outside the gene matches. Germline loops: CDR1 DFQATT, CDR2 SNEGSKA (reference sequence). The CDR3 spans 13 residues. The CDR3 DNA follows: TGCAGTGCCACCCCCAGGGGGAATCAGCCCCAGCATTTT. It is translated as CSATPRGNQPQHF.

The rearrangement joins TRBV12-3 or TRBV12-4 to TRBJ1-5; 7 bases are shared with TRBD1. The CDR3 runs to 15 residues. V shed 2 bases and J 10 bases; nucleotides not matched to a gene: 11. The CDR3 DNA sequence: TGTGCCAGCAGTTTATACGGTCAGGGGGAGAGTCCCCAGCATTTT. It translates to CASSLYGQGESPQHF.